The next 10 T cell receptor beta chains were all read from a single sample in a study of regulatory T cells in long-lasting Graves disease. Combining iRepertoire HTBI primers with Arm-PCR of CDR3 regions, the authors built TCR beta libraries. TCRdb reanalysed the multiplex PCR reads using MiXCR and keeps one entry per CDR3 protein. Among around 250,000 distinct CDR3 sequences listed, approximately 20% were seen once. Time point meaning: newly diagnosed GD, antithyroid drugs for less than 3 months. The TCR library was made from RNA that had been extracted from PBMCs in TRIzol. This same sample was also taken into another study, of T cells in Graves' hyperthyroidism and ophthalmopathy.

The input for sequencing was peripheral blood mononuclear cells (PBMCs), taken at new diagnosis, from a patient treated with antithyroid drugs. These receptor sequences come from a woman in her thirties with Graves disease.

As concerns this clonotype: This likely stems from a read error, as it lies one base from a far larger clone. The rearrangement uses TRBV13 and TRBJ2-1; D is unresolved. The J call may be mistaken, given a closer DNA end match to TRBJ2-3. The CDR3 has 12 amino acids. Per germline, CDR1 PRHDT and CDR2 FYEKMQ (reference sequence). This CDR3 reads CAGSSRRDTQYF. The CDR3 nucleotides read TGTGCCGGCAGCTCCCGGCGGGATACGCAGTATTTT.

The chain is built from TRBV6-9 and TRBJ1-6; maybe TRBD1 (6 bases). Trimming removed 4 bases from V and 7 bases from J, with 14 bases in between. This CDR3 spans 15 amino acids. Germline V gene lookup returns CDR1 MNHGY and CDR2 SVAAGI. The CDR3 DNA sequence: TGTGCCAGCAGTTTGGGGGGCCGGGGGAATTCACCCCTCCACTTT. Its protein is CASSLGGRGNSPLHF.

Ten or more counts support this clonotype. This rearrangement joins TRBV19 to TRBJ1-6; D gene unclear. Germline-derived CDR1 and CDR2 are LNHDA and SQIVND (reference sequence). V was pared by 7 bases and J by 1 base, with 8 bases between. CDR3 size: 14 residues. In DNA, the CDR3 is TGTGCCAGTAAGGACTTTTCCTATAATTCACCCCTCCACTTT. It translates to CASKDFSYNSPLHF.

This clonotype was detected ten times or more. The CDR3 here is CASSLRPGTGVPSYNSPLHF. The DNA of the CDR3 is TGCGCCAGCAGCCTGCGACCCGGGACAGGGGTCCCCTCCTATAATTCACCCCTCCACTTT. This chain uses TRBV5-1 with TRBJ1-6, with TRBD1 matching 10 bases. The CDR3 spans 20 residues. The V gene end was trimmed by 4 bases and the J gene end by 0 bases; junction bases not matched to a gene: 13. The germline V gene has CDR1 SGHRS and CDR2 YFSETQ.

This clonotype has ten or more counts. This sequence joins TRBV12-3 or TRBV12-4 and TRBJ2-5, with a tentative D call TRBD1 (6 bases). The CDR3 runs 14 residues. V was clipped by 7 bases and J by 5 bases, with 17 bases between them. The CDR3 spells CASTSDRLRETQYF. The CDR3, as DNA: TGTGCCAGCACCTCTGACAGGCTCCGGGAGACCCAGTACTTC.

A note on this clonotype: An end of the junction differs from the germline gene, which may be a read error. The rearrangement links TRBV5-1 to TRBJ2-7; the D gene is possibly TRBD1 (5 bases). The CDR3 is 14 residues long. Germline assignment: CDR1 SGHRS and CDR2 YFSETQ. CDR3 sequence: CASNPGLAGYEQYF. CDR3 nucleotide sequence: TGTGCCAGCAACCCAGGGTTAGCTGGCTACGAGCAGTACTTC.

This clonotype was counted many times. The chain joins TRBV20-1 to TRBJ2-7; D remains unclear. This CDR3 is 11 amino acids long. V was clipped by 3 bases and J by 5 bases, with 8 bases between them. CDR1 and CDR2 (germline): DFQATT, SNEGSKA (reference sequence). CDR3 amino acids: CSASPGHEQYF. Written as DNA, the CDR3 is TGCAGTGCTAGTCCAGGCCACGAGCAGTACTTC.

This chain links TRBV19 with TRBJ2-2, with 9 bases lining up with TRBD1. V gave up 3 bases and J gave up 5 bases; unmatched junction bases: 4. CDR1 and CDR2 (germline): LNHDA, SQIVND (reference sequence). This CDR3 has 15 residues. The CDR3 sequence: CASSMGTGNTGELFF. CDR3 DNA sequence: TGTGCCAGTAGTATGGGGACAGGGAATACCGGGGAGCTGTTTTTT.

This clonotype occurred many times. This sequence joins TRBV5-1 and TRBJ1-1; D not certain. The V and J ends lost 2 bases and 5 bases respectively, with 16 bases between them. Germline values: CDR1 SGHRS, CDR2 YFSETQ. The CDR3 spans 15 residues. The CDR3 spells CASSFGREWETEAFF. The DNA of the CDR3 is TGCGCCAGCAGCTTTGGACGGGAATGGGAGACTGAAGCTTTCTTT.

The chain couples TRBV7-6 to TRBJ1-4, with 8 nucleotides matching TRBD1. Germline CDR1 and CDR2: SGHVS and FNYEAQ. Trimming cost V 5 bases and J 4 bases; bases outside gene matches: 6. This CDR3 comprises 15 residues. The CDR3 is CASSPLTGDNEKLFF. Here the CDR3 DNA reads TGTGCCAGCAGCCCCTTGACAGGGGATAATGAAAAACTGTTTTTT.